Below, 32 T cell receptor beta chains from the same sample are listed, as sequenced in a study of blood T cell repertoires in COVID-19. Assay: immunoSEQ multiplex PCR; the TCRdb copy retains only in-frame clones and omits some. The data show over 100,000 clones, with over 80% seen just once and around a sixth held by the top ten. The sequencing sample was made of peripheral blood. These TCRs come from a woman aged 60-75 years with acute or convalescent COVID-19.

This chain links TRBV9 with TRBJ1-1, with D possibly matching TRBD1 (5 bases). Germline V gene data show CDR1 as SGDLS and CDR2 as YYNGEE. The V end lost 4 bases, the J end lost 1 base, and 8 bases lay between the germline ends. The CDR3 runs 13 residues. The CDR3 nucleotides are TGTGCCAGCAGCCTCACAGGGAACACTGAAGCTTTCTTT. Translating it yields CASSLTGNTEAFF. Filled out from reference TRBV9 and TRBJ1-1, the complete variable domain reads DSGVTQTPKHLITATGQRVTLRCSPRSGDLSVYWYQQSLDQGLQFLIQYYNGEERAKGNILERFSAQQFPDLHSELNLSSLELGDSALYFCASSLTGNTEAFFGQGTRLTVV.

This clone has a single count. CDR3 nucleotide sequence: TGCGCCAGCAGTCTCGGGACAGGGGTCAACACCGGGGAGCTGTTTTTT. It codes for CASSLGTGVNTGELFF. This chain links TRBV23-1 with TRBJ2-2; 10 nucleotides line up with TRBD1. TRBV23-1 is filed as an ORF, its function uncertain. The CDR3 runs to 16 residues. J lost 2 bases, V lost 4 bases, and 4 bases had no gene match.

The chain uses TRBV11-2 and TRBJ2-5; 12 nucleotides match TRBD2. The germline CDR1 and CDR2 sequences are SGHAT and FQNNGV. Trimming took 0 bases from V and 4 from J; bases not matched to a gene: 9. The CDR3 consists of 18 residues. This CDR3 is CASSLDLRLAGVLETQYF. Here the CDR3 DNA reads TGTGCCAGCAGCTTAGATCTGCGACTAGCGGGAGTTTTAGAGACCCAGTACTTC.

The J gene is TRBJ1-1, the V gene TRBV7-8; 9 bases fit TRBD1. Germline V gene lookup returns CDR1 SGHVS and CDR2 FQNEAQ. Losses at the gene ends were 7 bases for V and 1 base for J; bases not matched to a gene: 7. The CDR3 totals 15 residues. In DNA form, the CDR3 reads TGTGCCAGCACGGGACAGGGAAGGTCGAACACTGAAGCTTTCTTT. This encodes CASTGQGRSNTEAFF.

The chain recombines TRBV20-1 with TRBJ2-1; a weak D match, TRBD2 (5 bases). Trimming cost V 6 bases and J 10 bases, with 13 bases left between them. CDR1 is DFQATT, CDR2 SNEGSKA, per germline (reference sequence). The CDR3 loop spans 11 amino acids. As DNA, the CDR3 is TGCAGTGCCTCCAGGACTGCAGAGCAGTTCTTC. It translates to CSASRTAEQFF.

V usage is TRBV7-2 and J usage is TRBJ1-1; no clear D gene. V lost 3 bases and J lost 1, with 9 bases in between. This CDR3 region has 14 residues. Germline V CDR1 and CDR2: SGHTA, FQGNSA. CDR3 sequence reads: CASSLSGSNTEAFF. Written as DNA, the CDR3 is TGTGCCAGCAGCTTGAGCGGGTCGAACACTGAAGCTTTCTTT.

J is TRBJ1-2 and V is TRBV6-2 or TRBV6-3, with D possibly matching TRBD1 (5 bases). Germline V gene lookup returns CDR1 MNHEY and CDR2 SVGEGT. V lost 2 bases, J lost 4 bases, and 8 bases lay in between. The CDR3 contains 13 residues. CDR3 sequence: CASSYGGAYGYTF. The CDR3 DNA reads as TGTGCCAGCAGTTACGGAGGGGCCTATGGCTACACCTTC.

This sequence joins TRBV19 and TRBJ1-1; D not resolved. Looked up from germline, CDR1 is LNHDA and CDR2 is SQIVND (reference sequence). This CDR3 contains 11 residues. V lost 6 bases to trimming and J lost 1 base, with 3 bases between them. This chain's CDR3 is CASRQNTEAFF. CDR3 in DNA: TGTGCCAGTAGACAGAACACTGAAGCTTTCTTT.

The CDR3 nucleotides read TGCGCCAGCACCCCCGGACAGGGGGATGGCTACACCTTC. Encoded protein: CASTPGQGDGYTF. The chain recombines TRBV5-1 with TRBJ1-2; 10 bases map to TRBD1. V shed 6 bases, J shed 6 bases, and the junction held 5 bases outside the gene matches. CDR3 length: 13 residues. Germline values: CDR1 SGHRS, CDR2 YFSETQ.

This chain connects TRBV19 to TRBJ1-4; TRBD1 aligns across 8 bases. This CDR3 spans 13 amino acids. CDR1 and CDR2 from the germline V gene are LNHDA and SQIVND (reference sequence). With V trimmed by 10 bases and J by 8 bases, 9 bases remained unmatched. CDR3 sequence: CATKDRASEKLFF. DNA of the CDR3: TGTGCCACTAAGGACAGGGCAAGCGAAAAACTGTTTTTT.

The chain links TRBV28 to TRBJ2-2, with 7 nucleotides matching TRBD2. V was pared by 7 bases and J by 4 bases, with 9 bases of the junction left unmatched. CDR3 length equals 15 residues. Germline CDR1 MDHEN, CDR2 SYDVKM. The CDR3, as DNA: TGTGCCAGCACTCTGGGAGGGACCTCCACCGGGGAGCTGTTTTTT. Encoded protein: CASTLGGTSTGELFF.

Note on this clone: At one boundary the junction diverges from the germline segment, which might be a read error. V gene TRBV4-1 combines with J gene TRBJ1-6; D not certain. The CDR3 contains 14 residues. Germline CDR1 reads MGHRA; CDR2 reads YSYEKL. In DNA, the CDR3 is TGCGCCAGCAGTCAAGGACGGACTGATTCACCCCTCCACTTT. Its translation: CASSQGRTDSPLHF.

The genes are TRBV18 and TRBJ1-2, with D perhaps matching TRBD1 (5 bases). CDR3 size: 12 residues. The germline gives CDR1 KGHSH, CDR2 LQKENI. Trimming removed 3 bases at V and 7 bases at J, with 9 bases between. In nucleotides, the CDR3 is TGTGCCAGCTCACCCAGGGATGTTGGCTACACCTTC. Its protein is CASSPRDVGYTF.

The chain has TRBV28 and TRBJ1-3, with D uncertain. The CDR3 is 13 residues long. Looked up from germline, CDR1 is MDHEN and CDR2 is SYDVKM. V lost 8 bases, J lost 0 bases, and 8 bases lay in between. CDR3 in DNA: TGTGCCAGCCTATCTAGCTCTGGAAACACCATATATTTT. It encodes CASLSSSGNTIYF. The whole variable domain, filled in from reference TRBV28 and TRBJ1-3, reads DVKVTQSSRYLVKRTGEKVFLECVQDMDHENMFWYRQDPGLGLRLIYFSYDVKMKEKGDIPEGYSVSREKKERFSLILESASTNQTSMYLCASLSSSGNTIYFGEGSWLTVV.

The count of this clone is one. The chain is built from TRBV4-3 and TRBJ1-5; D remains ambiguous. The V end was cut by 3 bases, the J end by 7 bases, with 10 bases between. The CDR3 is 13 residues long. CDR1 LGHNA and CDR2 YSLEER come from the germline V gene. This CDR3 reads CASSQAQAQPQHF. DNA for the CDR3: TGCGCCAGCAGCCAGGCTCAGGCCCAGCCCCAGCATTTT.

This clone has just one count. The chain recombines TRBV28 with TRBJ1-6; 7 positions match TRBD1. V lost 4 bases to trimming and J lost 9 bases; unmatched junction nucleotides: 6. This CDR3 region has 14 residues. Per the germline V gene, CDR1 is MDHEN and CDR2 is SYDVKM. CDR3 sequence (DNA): TGTGCCAGCAGTTCAGGACAGGCGGCTTCACCCCTCCACTTT. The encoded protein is CASSSGQAASPLHF.

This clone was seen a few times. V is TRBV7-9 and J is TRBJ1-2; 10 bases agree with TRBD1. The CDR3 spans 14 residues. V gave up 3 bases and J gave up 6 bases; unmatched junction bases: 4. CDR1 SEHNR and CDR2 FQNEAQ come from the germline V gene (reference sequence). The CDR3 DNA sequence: TGTGCCAGCAGCTTTCAGACAGGGGGCCATGGCTACACCTTC. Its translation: CASSFQTGGHGYTF. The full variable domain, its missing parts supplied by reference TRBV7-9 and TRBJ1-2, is DTGVSQNPRHKITKRGQNVTFRCDPISEHNRLYWYRQTLGQGPEFLTYFQNEAQLEKSRLLSDRFSAERPKGSFSTLEIQRTEQGDSAMYLCASSFQTGGHGYTFGSGTRLTVV.

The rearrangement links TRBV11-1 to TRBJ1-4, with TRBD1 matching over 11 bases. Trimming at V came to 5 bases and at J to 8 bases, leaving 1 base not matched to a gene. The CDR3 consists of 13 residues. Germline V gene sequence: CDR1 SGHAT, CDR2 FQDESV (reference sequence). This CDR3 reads CASSRDRGEKLFF. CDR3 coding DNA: TGTGCCAGCAGCCGGGACAGGGGGGAAAAACTGTTTTTT. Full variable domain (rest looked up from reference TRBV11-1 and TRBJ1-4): EAEVAQSPRYKITEKSQAVAFWCDPISGHATLYWYRQILGQGPELLVQFQDESVVDDSQLPKDRFSAERLKGVDSTLKIQPAELGDSAMYLCASSRDRGEKLFFGSGTQLSVL.

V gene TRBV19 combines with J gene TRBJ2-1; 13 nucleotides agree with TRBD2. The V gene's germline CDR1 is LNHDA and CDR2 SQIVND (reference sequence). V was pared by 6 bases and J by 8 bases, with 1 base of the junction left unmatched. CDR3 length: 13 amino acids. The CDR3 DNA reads TGTGCCAGTAGACTAGCGGGAGGGGATGAGCAGTTCTTC. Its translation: CASRLAGGDEQFF.

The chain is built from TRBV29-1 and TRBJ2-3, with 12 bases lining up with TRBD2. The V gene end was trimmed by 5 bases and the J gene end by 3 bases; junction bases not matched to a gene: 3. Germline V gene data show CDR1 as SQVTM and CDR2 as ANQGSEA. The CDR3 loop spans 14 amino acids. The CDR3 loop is CSVRTSGMTDTQYF. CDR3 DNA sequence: TGCAGCGTTCGGACTAGCGGGATGACAGATACGCAGTATTTT.

CDR3 DNA: TGTGCCAGCAGTTTGCAACTCTACGGTGAGCAGTTCTTC. Protein sequence: CASSLQLYGEQFF. The rearrangement uses TRBV12-3 or TRBV12-4 and TRBJ2-1; D unresolved. The CDR3 consists of 13 residues. Trimming removed 3 bases from V and 9 bases from J, with 12 bases in between.

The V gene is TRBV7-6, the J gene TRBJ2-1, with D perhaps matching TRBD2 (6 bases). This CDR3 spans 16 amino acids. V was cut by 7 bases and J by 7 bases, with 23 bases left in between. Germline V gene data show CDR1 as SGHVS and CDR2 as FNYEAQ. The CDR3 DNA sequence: TGTGCCAGCACCCCCCGCACGGGAGAACTGGTGAATGAGCAGTTCTTC. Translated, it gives CASTPRTGELVNEQFF.

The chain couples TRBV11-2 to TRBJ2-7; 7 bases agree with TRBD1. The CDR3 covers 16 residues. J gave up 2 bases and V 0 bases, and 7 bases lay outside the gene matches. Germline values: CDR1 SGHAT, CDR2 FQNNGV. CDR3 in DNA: TGTGCCAGCAGCTTAGATTCGACCAGGGGGACCTACGAGCAGTACTTC. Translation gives CASSLDSTRGTYEQYF.

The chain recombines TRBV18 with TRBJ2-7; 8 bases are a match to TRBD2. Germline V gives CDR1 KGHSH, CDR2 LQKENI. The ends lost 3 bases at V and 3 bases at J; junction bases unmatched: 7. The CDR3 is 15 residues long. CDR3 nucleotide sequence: TGTGCCAGCTCACCCGCGGGGGGCAGAGGCTACGAGCAGTACTTC. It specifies CASSPAGGRGYEQYF. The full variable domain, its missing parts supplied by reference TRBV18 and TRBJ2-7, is NAGVMQNPRHLVRRRGQEARLRCSPMKGHSHVYWYRQLPEEGLKFMVYLQKENIIDESGMPKERFSAEFPKEGPSILRIQQVVRGDSAAYFCASSPAGGRGYEQYFGPGTRLTVT.

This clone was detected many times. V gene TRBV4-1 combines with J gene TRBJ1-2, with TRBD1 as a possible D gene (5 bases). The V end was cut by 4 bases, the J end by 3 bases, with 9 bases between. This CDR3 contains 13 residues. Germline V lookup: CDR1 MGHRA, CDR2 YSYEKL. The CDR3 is CASSLTQDYGYTF. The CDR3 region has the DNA TGCGCCAGCAGCCTAACACAGGACTATGGCTACACCTTC.

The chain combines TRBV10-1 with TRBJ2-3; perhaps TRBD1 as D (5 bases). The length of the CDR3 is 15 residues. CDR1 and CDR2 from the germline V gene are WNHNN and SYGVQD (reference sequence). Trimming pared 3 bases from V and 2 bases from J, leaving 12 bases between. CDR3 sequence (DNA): TGCGCCAGCAGTGACCAAGGACACGTCACAGATACGCAGTATTTT. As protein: CASSDQGHVTDTQYF.

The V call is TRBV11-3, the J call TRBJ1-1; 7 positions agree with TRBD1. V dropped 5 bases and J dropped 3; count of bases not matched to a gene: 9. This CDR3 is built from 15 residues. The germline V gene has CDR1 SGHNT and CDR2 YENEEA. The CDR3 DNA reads TGTGCCAGCAGCAACACAGGGGTAGGCGACACTGAAGCTTTCTTT. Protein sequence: CASSNTGVGDTEAFF.

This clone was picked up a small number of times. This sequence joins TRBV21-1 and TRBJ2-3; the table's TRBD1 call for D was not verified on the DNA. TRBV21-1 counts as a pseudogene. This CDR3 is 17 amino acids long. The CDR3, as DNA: TGTGCCAGCAGCAAAACTTCCCGGGACACCTACACAGATACGCAGTATTTT. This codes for CASSKTSRDTYTDTQYF.

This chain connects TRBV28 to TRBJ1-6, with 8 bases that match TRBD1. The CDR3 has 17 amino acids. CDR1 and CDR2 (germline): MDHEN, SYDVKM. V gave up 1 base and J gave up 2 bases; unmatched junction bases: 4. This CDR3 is CASSLFPGGPYNSPLHF. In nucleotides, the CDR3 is TGTGCCAGCAGTTTATTTCCAGGGGGCCCCTATAATTCACCCCTCCACTTT.

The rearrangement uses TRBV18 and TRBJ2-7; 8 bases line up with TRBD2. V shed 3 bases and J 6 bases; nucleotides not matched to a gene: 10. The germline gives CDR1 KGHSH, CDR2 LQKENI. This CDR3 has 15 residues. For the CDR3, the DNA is TGTGCCAGCTCACCGGTCGCGGGGGGTCCGGCCGAGCAGTACTTC. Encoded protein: CASSPVAGGPAEQYF.

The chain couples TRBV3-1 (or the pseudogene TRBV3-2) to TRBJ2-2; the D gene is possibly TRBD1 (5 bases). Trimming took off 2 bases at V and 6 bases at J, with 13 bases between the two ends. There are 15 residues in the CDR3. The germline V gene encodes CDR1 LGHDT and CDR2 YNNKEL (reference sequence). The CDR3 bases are TGTGCCAGCAGCCAATTGCGAGCAGGGTCCGGGGAGCTGTTTTTT. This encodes CASSQLRAGSGELFF.

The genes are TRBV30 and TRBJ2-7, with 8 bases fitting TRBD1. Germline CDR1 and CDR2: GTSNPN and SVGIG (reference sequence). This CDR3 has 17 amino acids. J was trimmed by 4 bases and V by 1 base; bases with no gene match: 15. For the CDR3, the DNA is TGTGCCTGGAGTGGAGGAGGCCCCCAGGGGGCTAGGTACGAGCAGTACTTC. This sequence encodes CAWSGGGPQGARYEQYF. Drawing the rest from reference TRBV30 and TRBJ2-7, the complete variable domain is SQTIHQWPATLVQPVGSPLSLECTVEGTSNPNLYWYRQAAGRGLQLLFYSVGIGQISSEVPQNLSASRPQDRQFILSSKKLLLSDSGFYLCAWSGGGPQGARYEQYFGPGTRLTVT.